These T cell receptor beta chains were read from a single sample in a study of cytomegalovirus exposure and HLA in healthy donors. Data came from immunoSEQ multiplex PCR; TCRdb stores just in-frame clones and leaves some out. The sample yields 120,000 or so clones, around three quarters seen once. The sequenced sample was PBMCs. The receptors derive from a woman aged 35 to 49 in good health and CMV-seronegative. Each CDR3 is given with its conserved first and last residue. The order of the fields is clone size, V gene, D gene, J gene, CDR3 DNA, CDR3 protein. A D gene is named only where the DNA matches it firmly. Clone size is not always given. Where it is, it says once, few, many or a class for expanded clones.

>-|TRBV11-2|-|TRBJ2-6
TGTGCCAGCAGCTTAAGGCAGGGGTTGGCCAACGGCCTGACTTTC
CASSLRQGLANGLTF
>-|TRBV19|-|TRBJ2-3
TGTGCCTCATCAGGGACAATTAGCACAGATACGCAGTATTTT
CASSGTISTDTQYF
>-|TRBV2|TRBD1|TRBJ1-5
TGTGCCAGCAGGGGGGACAGGGGGTGGCAGCCCCAGCATTTT
CASRGDRGWQPQHF
>-|TRBV28|-|TRBJ2-6
TGTGCCAGCAGTTTCGGGGGTTCTGGGGCCAACGTCCTGACTTTC
CASSFGGSGANVLTF
>-|TRBV5-1|-|TRBJ2-1
TGCGCCAGCAGCACGGGTAGTGATCCCTACAATGAGCAGTTCTTC
CASSTGSDPYNEQFF
>-|TRBV9|TRBD1|TRBJ2-1
TGTGCCAGCAGCGTGGACAGGGGATACTACAATGAGCAGTTCTTC
CASSVDRGYYNEQFF
>-|TRBV4-2|-|TRBJ1-1
TGTGCCAGCAGCGAGCTCAGGGGTAACACTGAAGCTTTCTTT
CASSELRGNTEAFF
>-|TRBV21-1|-|TRBJ1-5
TGTGCCAGCAGCAAAGAACCCGGGAGCAATCAGCCCCAGCATTTT
CASSKEPGSNQPQHF
>few|TRBV27|-|TRBJ1-1
TGTGCCAGCAGTGTGGCAGGTGAAGCTTTCTTT
CASSVAGEAFF
>-|TRBV7-2|TRBD2|TRBJ2-3
TGTGCCAGCAGTCTAGCGGGAGTTTTACCTACGCAGTATTTT
CASSLAGVLPTQYF
>-|TRBV28|TRBD1|TRBJ1-1
TGTGCCAGCGCGTCCGGGGACAGGGGCACTGAAGCTTTCTTT
CASASGDRGTEAFF
>-|TRBV9|TRBD1|TRBJ2-2
TGTGCCAGCAGCGCCGGCTGGGACAGGGGTATCGGGGAGCTGTTTTTT
CASSAGWDRGIGELFF
>-|TRBV6-1|-|TRBJ1-5
TGTGCCAGCAGTGAAAATACAGTCGGGGGCAATCAGCCCCAGCATTTT
CASSENTVGGNQPQHF
>-|TRBV7-3|-|TRBJ2-1
TGTGCCAGCAAGCCAACCGGGGGCTACAATGAGCAGTTCTTC
CASKPTGGYNEQFF